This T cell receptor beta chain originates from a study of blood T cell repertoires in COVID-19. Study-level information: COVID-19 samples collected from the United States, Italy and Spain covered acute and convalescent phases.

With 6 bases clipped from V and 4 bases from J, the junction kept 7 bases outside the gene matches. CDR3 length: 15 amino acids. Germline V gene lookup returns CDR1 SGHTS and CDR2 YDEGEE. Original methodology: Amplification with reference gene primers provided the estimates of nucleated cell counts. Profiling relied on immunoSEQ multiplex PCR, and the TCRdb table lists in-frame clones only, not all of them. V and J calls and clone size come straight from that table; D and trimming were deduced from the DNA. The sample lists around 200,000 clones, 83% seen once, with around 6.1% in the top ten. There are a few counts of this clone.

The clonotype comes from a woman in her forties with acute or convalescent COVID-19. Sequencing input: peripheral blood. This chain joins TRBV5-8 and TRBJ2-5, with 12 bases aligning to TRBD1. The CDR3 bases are TGTGCCAGCACCTCCGGGACAGGGGGCATAGAGACCCAGTACTTC. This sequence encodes CASTSGTGGIETQYF.